One sample yielded the 14 T cell receptor beta chains listed below, sequenced in a study of T cell responses to AZD1222 COVID-19 vaccine. Data came from immunoSEQ multiplex PCR; TCRdb stores just in-frame clones and leaves some out. The sample shows 100,000 to 120,000 clones, around 90% of them seen only once. The source material was peripheral blood, sampled 28 days after the second AZD1222 dose. The receptors here all came from an adult who received the AZD1222 COVID-19 vaccine.

V usage is TRBV7-2 and J usage is TRBJ1-2, with D maybe TRBD1 (6 bases). Trimming cost V 2 bases and J 4 bases, with 8 bases left between them. The CDR3 sequence is 13 residues long. Germline V CDR1 and CDR2: SGHTA, FQGNSA. The CDR3 sequence is CASSLYRVYGYTF. The CDR3 coding sequence is TGTGCCAGCAGCTTATACAGGGTCTATGGCTACACCTTC.

The rearrangement joins TRBV28 to TRBJ1-2, with D perhaps TRBD1 (5 bases). This CDR3 has 17 residues. Germline CDR1 reads MDHEN; CDR2 reads SYDVKM. Between the trimmed V and J ends, which lost 4 bases and 4 bases, there was a span of 22 bases. The CDR3 DNA sequence: TGTGCCAGCAGTTCCCCTACGGGGACCCCAGTTGGCTATGGCTACACCTTC. It translates to CASSSPTGTPVGYGYTF.

This sequence joins TRBV10-2 and TRBJ2-7, with TRBD2 as a possible D gene (6 bases). Germline CDR1 and CDR2: WSHSY and SAAADI. V lost 2 bases and J lost 5, with 10 bases in between. CDR3 length: 13 amino acids. The CDR3 nucleotides are TGCGCCAGCAGTGAGACTAGCCTCCACGAGCAGTACTTC. This codes for CASSETSLHEQYF.

CDR3: CASSQALAGVFYNEQFF. In nucleotides, the CDR3 is TGTGCCAGCAGCCAAGCACTAGCGGGGGTTTTCTACAATGAGCAGTTCTTC. V and J are TRBV3-1 (or the pseudogene TRBV3-2) and TRBJ2-1; TRBD2 agrees at 11 bases. Unmatched junction bases numbered 5, after V lost 1 base and J lost 3 bases. The CDR3 runs to 17 residues. Germline V gene data show CDR1 as LGHDT and CDR2 as YNNKEL (reference sequence).

This sequence joins TRBV27 and TRBJ2-3, with D possibly matching TRBD1 (6 bases). There are 14 residues in the CDR3. V gave up 3 bases and J gave up 1 base, with 8 bases separating them. Germline assignment: CDR1 MNHEY and CDR2 SMNVEV (reference sequence). DNA for the CDR3: TGTGCCAGCAGTTTTCCAGGGGGCACAGATACGCAGTATTTT. Its protein product is CASSFPGGTDTQYF.

This chain connects TRBV27 to TRBJ1-2; D may be TRBD1 (5 bases). CDR3 length: 13 residues. Between the trimmed V and J ends, which lost 2 bases and 8 bases, there was a span of 12 bases. CDR1 MNHEY and CDR2 SMNVEV come from the germline V gene (reference sequence). The CDR3 here is CASSLRMGGGYTF. The CDR3 nucleotides read TGTGCCAGCAGTTTACGCATGGGGGGAGGCTACACCTTC.

This clone was picked up a small number of times. The genes are TRBV6-1 and TRBJ1-1; D not certain. This CDR3 is built from 12 residues. Looked up from germline, CDR1 is MNHNS and CDR2 is SASEGT. With 3 bases removed from V and 7 bases from J, the gap between germline ends came to 9 bases. The CDR3 nucleotides are TGTGCCAGCAGTGATCAGAGACTTGAAGCTTTCTTT. This sequence encodes CASSDQRLEAFF.

The chain recombines TRBV6-1 with TRBJ1-1; D not certain. CDR1 MNHNS and CDR2 SASEGT come from the germline V gene. The CDR3 contains 13 residues. Trimming stripped 3 bases from V and 1 base from J, with 6 bases between. The chain's CDR3 is CASSDQKNTEAFF. The DNA for the CDR3 is TGTGCCAGCAGTGATCAAAAGAACACTGAAGCTTTCTTT.

V gene TRBV18 combines with J gene TRBJ2-3, with D possibly matching TRBD1 (5 bases). Germline V gene data show CDR1 as KGHSH and CDR2 as LQKENI. The germline V and J ends were trimmed by 6 bases and 6 bases, with 19 bases remaining between them. This CDR3 contains 15 residues. Written as DNA, the CDR3 is TGTGCCAGCTCTCCTCAGGATGGGGCAGGGGATACGCAGTATTTT. Its protein is CASSPQDGAGDTQYF.

This clone occurred once. V usage is TRBV11-3 and J usage is TRBJ1-1; TRBD1 matches 8 bases. The V gene's germline CDR1 is SGHNT and CDR2 YENEEA. Trimming cost V 5 bases and J 3 bases; bases outside gene matches: 8. This CDR3 region has 15 residues. The CDR3 DNA follows: TGTGCCAGCAGCCACGGACAGGGTGGGGACACTGAAGCTTTCTTT. As protein: CASSHGQGGDTEAFF.

The chain combines TRBV27 with TRBJ1-4, with no clear D. The CDR3 is 15 residues long. The germline CDR1 and CDR2 sequences are MNHEY and SMNVEV (reference sequence). Trimming took 4 bases from V and 8 from J, leaving 17 bases between them. The CDR3 protein is CASSSYTGRHEKLFF. The CDR3 nucleotides read TGTGCCAGCAGTTCCTATACCGGTAGACACGAAAAACTGTTTTTT. The whole variable domain, filled in from reference TRBV27 and TRBJ1-4, reads EAQVTQNPRYLITVTGKKLTVTCSQNMNHEYMSWYRQDPGLGLRQIYYSMNVEVTDKGDVPEGYKVSRKEKRNFPLILESPSPNQTSLYFCASSSYTGRHEKLFFGSGTQLSVL.

The chain joins TRBV5-4 to TRBJ1-2; no definite D call. The V gene's germline CDR1 is SGHNT and CDR2 YYREEE (reference sequence). V was trimmed by 0 bases and J by 2 bases, leaving 11 bases between them. The CDR3 is made up of 15 amino acids. In DNA, the CDR3 is TGTGCCAGCAGCTTGGGGGGAGGAACGAACTATGGCTACACCTTC. As protein: CASSLGGGTNYGYTF.

CDR3 residues: CAISELQNTQYF. CDR3 bases: TGTGCCATCAGTGAGTTGCAGAATACGCAGTATTTT. V usage is TRBV10-3 and J usage is TRBJ2-3; no reliable D call. The CDR3 loop spans 12 amino acids. The V end was cut by 1 base, the J end by 7 bases, with 6 bases between. The germline V gene has CDR1 ENHRY and CDR2 SYGVKD.

The CDR3 loop reads CASRSTSYGYTF. Written as DNA, the CDR3 is TGTGCCAGCCGCTCGACTAGCTATGGCTACACCTTC. The J gene is TRBJ1-2, the V gene TRBV9; no firm D call. This CDR3 spans 12 amino acids. V was trimmed by 7 bases and J by 4 bases, leaving 11 bases between them. Germline CDR1 reads SGDLS; CDR2 reads YYNGEE.